The clone carrying this T cell receptor beta chain was counted once. This sequence may be a read error, since a much larger clone differs from it by one base. CDR1 is SGHRS, CDR2 YFSETQ, per germline. The CDR3 spans 16 residues. The data were obtained in a study of molecular identifiers for immune sequencing clone quantification. Each CDR3 protein is one row after TCRdb ran MiXCR on the PCR reads. The sample carries 60,000 to 70,000 distinct CDR3 sequences, about a sixth recorded once. The chain recombines TRBV5-1 with TRBJ2-1; 13 bases are shared with TRBD2. The sequence was collected from a human donor in good health. Some libraries in this study had Jurkat cell RNA spiked in. The sample consisted of naive CD8+ T cells from blood, with Jurkat cell RNA spiked in. The subset was: FACS-sorted CD8+CD4-CCR7+CD45RA+ naive T cells. The CDR3 sequence: CASRRGTSGINNERFF. Written as DNA, the CDR3 is TGCGCCAGCAGGAGGGGGACTAGCGGGATAAACAATGAGCGGTTCTTC.